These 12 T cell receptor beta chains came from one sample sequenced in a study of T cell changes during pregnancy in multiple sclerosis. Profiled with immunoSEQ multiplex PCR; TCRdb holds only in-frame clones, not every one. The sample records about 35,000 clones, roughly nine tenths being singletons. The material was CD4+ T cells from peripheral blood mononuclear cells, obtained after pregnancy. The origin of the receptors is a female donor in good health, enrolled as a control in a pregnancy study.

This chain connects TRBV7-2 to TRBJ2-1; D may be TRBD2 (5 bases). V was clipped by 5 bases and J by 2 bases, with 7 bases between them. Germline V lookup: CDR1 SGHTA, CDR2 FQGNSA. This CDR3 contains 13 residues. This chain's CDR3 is CASSGGTYNEQFF. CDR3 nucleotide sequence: TGTGCCAGCAGCGGAGGCACCTACAATGAGCAGTTCTTC.

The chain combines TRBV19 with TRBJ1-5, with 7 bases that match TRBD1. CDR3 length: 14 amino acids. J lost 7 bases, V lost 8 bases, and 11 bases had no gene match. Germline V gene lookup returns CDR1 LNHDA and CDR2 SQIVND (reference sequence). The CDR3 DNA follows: TGTGCCAGTTCTACGACAGGGCCGGGACAGCCCCAGCATTTT. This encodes CASSTTGPGQPQHF.

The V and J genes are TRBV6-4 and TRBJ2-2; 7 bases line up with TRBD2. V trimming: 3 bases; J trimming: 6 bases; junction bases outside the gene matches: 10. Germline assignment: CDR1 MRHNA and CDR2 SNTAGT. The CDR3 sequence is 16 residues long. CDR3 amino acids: CASSEPPTSPAGELFF. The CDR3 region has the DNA TGTGCCAGCAGTGAACCCCCGACTAGCCCGGCCGGGGAGCTGTTTTTT.

The CDR3 protein is CASSSEGQGKVGYTF. The CDR3 region has the DNA TGTGCCAGCAGCTCCGAGGGACAGGGAAAGGTTGGCTACACCTTC. The chain combines TRBV9 with TRBJ1-2; the match to TRBD1 covers 9 bases. V trimming: 4 bases; J trimming: 7 bases; junction bases outside the gene matches: 11. From germline, CDR1 is SGDLS and CDR2 YYNGEE. This CDR3 contains 15 residues. Variable domain in full (rest from reference TRBV9 and TRBJ1-2): DSGVTQTPKHLITATGQRVTLRCSPRSGDLSVYWYQQSLDQGLQFLIQYYNGEERAKGNILERFSAQQFPDLHSELNLSSLELGDSALYFCASSSEGQGKVGYTFGSGTRLTVV.

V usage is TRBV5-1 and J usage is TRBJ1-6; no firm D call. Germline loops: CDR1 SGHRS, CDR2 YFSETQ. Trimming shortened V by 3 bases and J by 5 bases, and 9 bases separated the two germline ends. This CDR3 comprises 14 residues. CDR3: CASSSQRDNSPLHF. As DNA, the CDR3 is TGCGCCAGCAGCTCACAGAGGGATAATTCACCCCTCCACTTT.

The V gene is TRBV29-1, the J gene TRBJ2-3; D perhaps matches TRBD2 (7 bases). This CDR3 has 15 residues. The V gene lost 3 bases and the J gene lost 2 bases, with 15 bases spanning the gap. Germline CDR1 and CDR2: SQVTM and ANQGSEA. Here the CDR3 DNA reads TGCAGCGTTGACCCCAGCGGGGACACCACAGATACGCAGTATTTT. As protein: CSVDPSGDTTDTQYF.

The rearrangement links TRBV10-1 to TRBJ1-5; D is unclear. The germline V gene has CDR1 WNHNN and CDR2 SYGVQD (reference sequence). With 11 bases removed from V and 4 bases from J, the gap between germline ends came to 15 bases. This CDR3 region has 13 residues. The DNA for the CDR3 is TGCGCCCGACTCCCGGGTCCAAATCAGCCCCAGCATTTT. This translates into CARLPGPNQPQHF.

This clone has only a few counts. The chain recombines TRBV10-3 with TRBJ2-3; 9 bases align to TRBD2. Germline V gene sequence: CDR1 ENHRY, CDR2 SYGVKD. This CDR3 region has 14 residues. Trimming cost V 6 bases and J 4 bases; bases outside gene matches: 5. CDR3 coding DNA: TGTGCCATCAGGGGCGGGAGGGCCGCAGATACGCAGTATTTT. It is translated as CAIRGGRAADTQYF.

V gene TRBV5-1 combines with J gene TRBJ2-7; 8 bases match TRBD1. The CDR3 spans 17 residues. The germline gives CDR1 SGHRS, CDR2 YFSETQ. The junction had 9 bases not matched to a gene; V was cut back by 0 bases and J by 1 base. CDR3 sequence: CASSLVPQDRASYEQYF. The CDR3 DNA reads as TGCGCCAGCAGCTTGGTCCCCCAGGACAGGGCATCCTACGAGCAGTACTTC.

CDR3 in amino acids: CAISLAGAGTDTQYF. The CDR3 DNA sequence: TGTGCCATCAGTTTAGCGGGAGCGGGCACAGATACGCAGTATTTT. The chain is built from TRBV10-3 and TRBJ2-3, with 9 bases identical to TRBD2. The CDR3 consists of 15 residues. The junction had 4 bases not matched to a gene; V was cut back by 5 bases and J by 1 base. CDR1 and CDR2 from the germline V gene are ENHRY and SYGVKD.

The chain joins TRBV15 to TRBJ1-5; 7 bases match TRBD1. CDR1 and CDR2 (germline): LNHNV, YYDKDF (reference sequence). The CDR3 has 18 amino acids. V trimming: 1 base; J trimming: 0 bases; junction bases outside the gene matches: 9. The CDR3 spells CATSRAGPQGSSNQPQHF. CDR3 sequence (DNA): TGTGCCACCAGCAGAGCGGGGCCACAGGGGAGTAGCAATCAGCCCCAGCATTTT. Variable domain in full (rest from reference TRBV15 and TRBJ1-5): DAMVIQNPRYQVTQFGKPVTLSCSQTLNHNVMYWYQQKSSQAPKLLFHYYDKDFNNEADTPDNFQSRRPNTSFCFLDIRSPGLGDTAMYLCATSRAGPQGSSNQPQHFGDGTRLSIL.

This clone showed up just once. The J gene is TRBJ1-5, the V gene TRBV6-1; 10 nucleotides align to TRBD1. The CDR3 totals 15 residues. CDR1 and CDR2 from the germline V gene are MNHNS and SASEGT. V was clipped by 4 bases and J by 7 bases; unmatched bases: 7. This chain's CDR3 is CASSGDRGGHQPQHF. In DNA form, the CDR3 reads TGTGCCAGCAGTGGGGACAGGGGAGGACACCAGCCCCAGCATTTT.